This TCR beta chain was identified during a study of blood T cell repertoires in COVID-19. On the study more broadly: COVID-19 samples, acute and convalescent, were from the United States, Italy and Spain. The cDNA or gDNA used as material had been derived from T cells, B-cell-depleted T cells, or PBMCs.

How the authors handled the data: For nucleated cells, counts were estimated from reference gene primer amplification. The table came from immunoSEQ multiplex PCR; TCRdb's copy has only in-frame clones and leaves some out. The DNA gave D and trimming, while V, J and clone size come from that table. The sample includes 270,000 or so clones, roughly 89% of them seen just once. CDR3 size: 13 residues. The germline V and J ends were trimmed by 5 bases and 15 bases, with 20 bases remaining between them. The V gene's germline CDR1 is SGHAT and CDR2 FQNNGV. The chain is built from TRBV11-2 and TRBJ2-4; D might be TRBD1 (6 bases). The receptor comes from a middle-aged man with acute or convalescent COVID-19. The sample comprised peripheral blood. The CDR3 here is CASSRPGTRDTYF. CDR3 nucleotides: TGTGCCAGCAGCCGCCCCGGGACACGTGATACGTACTTC.